One sample yielded the 20 T cell receptor beta chains listed below, sequenced in a study of blood T cell repertoires in COVID-19. Data came from immunoSEQ multiplex PCR; TCRdb stores just in-frame clones and leaves some out. The table includes 180,000 or so clones, roughly 90% detected once. The sample taken for sequencing was PBMCs or T cells enriched from blood (not recorded which). The receptors stem from a young woman who had recovered from COVID-19.

V gene TRBV28 combines with J gene TRBJ2-1; 7 bases fit TRBD1. Germline trimming cut 6 bases from V and 6 bases from J; bases unmatched to any gene: 11. This CDR3 has 15 residues. Germline V gene sequence: CDR1 MDHEN, CDR2 SYDVKM. CDR3 in DNA: TGTGCCAGCAGAAACGCCGGGACAGTGTTCAATGAGCAGTTCTTC. The encoded protein is CASRNAGTVFNEQFF.

V gene TRBV4-1 combines with J gene TRBJ2-3; 12 nucleotides line up with TRBD1. The CDR3 is made up of 15 amino acids. The V gene's germline CDR1 is MGHRA and CDR2 YSYEKL. Trimming took 5 bases from V and 4 from J; bases not matched to a gene: 4. The CDR3 protein is CASSYRDRGPDTQYF. The CDR3 DNA reads TGCGCCAGCAGCTACCGGGACAGGGGGCCAGATACGCAGTATTTT.

The rearrangement joins TRBV2 to TRBJ1-2; 11 bases are a match to TRBD1. The CDR3 is made up of 16 amino acids. The ends lost 3 bases at V and 5 bases at J; junction bases unmatched: 8. From germline, CDR1 is SNHLY and CDR2 FYNNEI. The CDR3 reads CASSDGQGAWGYGYTF. As DNA, the CDR3 is TGTGCCAGCAGTGATGGACAGGGGGCCTGGGGATATGGCTACACCTTC.

The chain couples TRBV5-1 to TRBJ2-5; D call uncertain. This CDR3 is built from 13 residues. V lost 4 bases to trimming and J lost 2 bases, with 9 bases between them. Germline lookup yields CDR1 SGHRS and CDR2 YFSETQ. The CDR3 DNA sequence: TGCGCCAGCAGCCCGCAGAAGCAAGAGACCCAGTACTTC. Its protein product is CASSPQKQETQYF.

This sequence joins TRBV12-3 or TRBV12-4 and TRBJ2-1, with D possibly matching TRBD2 (5 bases). This CDR3 is 12 amino acids long. The V end lost 6 bases, the J end lost 8 bases, and 11 bases lay between the germline ends. The DNA of the CDR3 is TGTGCCAGCAGGACCGGAGGTGATGAGCAGTTCTTC. It yields the protein CASRTGGDEQFF.

The CDR3 is CASSPGGGLAGLNEQFF. The DNA of the CDR3 is TGTGCCAGCAGCCCCGGTGGGGGACTAGCGGGATTGAATGAGCAGTTCTTC. This chain connects TRBV7-3 to TRBJ2-1; 13 bases fit TRBD2. The CDR3 length is 17 residues. V lost 5 bases, J lost 7 bases, and 11 bases stayed unmatched. CDR1 is SGHTA, CDR2 FQGTGA, per germline. Looking up the rest from reference TRBV7-3 and TRBJ2-1 gives the full variable domain: GAGVSQTPSNKVTEKGKYVELRCDPISGHTALYWYRQSLGQGPEFLIYFQGTGAADDSGLPNDRFFAVRPEGSVSTLKIQRTERGDSAVYLCASSPGGGLAGLNEQFFGPGTRLTVL.

V is TRBV18 and J is TRBJ1-5, with D possibly matching TRBD1 (5 bases). The CDR3 totals 15 residues. V was shortened by 2 bases and J by 1 base, with 9 bases between the two germline ends. Germline assignment: CDR1 KGHSH and CDR2 LQKENI. CDR3 protein: CASSPIRGSNQPQHF. CDR3 sequence (DNA): TGTGCCAGCTCACCAATAAGGGGAAGCAATCAGCCCCAGCATTTT.

In this sample, this clone turned up a few times. V gene TRBV15 combines with J gene TRBJ2-1; TRBD2 matches at 8 bases. The V gene's germline CDR1 is LNHNV and CDR2 YYDKDF (reference sequence). CDR3 length: 15 residues. Trimming at V came to 5 bases and at J to 8 bases, leaving 11 bases not matched to a gene. The CDR3 nucleotides read TGTGCCACCAGCCCACCGGGAGCGGGAGACGATGAGCAGTTCTTC. Translated, it gives CATSPPGAGDDEQFF.

This clone has more than one count but fewer than ten. CDR3 in amino acids: CAWSVGSSGTEQFF. The CDR3 bases are TGTGCCTGGAGTGTTGGATCTAGCGGGACAGAGCAGTTCTTC. The V gene is TRBV30, the J gene TRBJ2-1; 9 bases map to TRBD2. The CDR3 contains 14 residues. Germline V gene data show CDR1 as GTSNPN and CDR2 as SVGIG (reference sequence). V dropped 0 bases and J dropped 10; count of bases not matched to a gene: 7.

The chain joins TRBV11-1 to TRBJ2-7, with 7 bases identical to TRBD1. This CDR3 spans 15 amino acids. Germline V gene data show CDR1 as SGHAT and CDR2 as FQDESV (reference sequence). V shed 4 bases and J 3 bases; nucleotides not matched to a gene: 9. The CDR3 DNA follows: TGTGCCAGCAGCTACAATCGACAGGGATACTACGAGCAGTACTTC. Amino acids: CASSYNRQGYYEQYF.

This clone has only one observation. The chain carries TRBV7-9 and TRBJ2-7, with D maybe TRBD2 (5 bases). Per germline, CDR1 SEHNR and CDR2 FQNEAQ (reference sequence). The V end was cut by 2 bases, the J end by 5 bases, with 10 bases between. There are 13 residues in the CDR3. The CDR3 DNA sequence: TGTGCCAGCAGCTTACTTCCTAGCCACGAGCAGTACTTC. Translating gives CASSLLPSHEQYF.

The chain is built from TRBV30 and TRBJ2-7; D might be TRBD1 (7 bases). Per germline, CDR1 GTSNPN and CDR2 SVGIG (reference sequence). The V end lost 5 bases, the J end lost 3 bases, and 11 bases lay between the germline ends. This CDR3 has 12 residues. In DNA form, the CDR3 reads TGTGCCTGGTCCCAGGGGGGCTACGAGCAGTACTTC. Its translation is CAWSQGGYEQYF.

The chain uses TRBV28 and TRBJ2-7, with D perhaps matching TRBD2 (7 bases). The germline V gene encodes CDR1 MDHEN and CDR2 SYDVKM. The CDR3 is made up of 15 amino acids. V gave up 6 bases and J gave up 3 bases, with 18 bases separating them. This chain's CDR3 is CASRTQGGVFYEQYF. The CDR3 coding sequence is TGTGCCAGCAGAACACAGGGAGGGGTTTTCTACGAGCAGTACTTC.

V and J are TRBV28 and TRBJ2-2; 8 nucleotides align to TRBD2. The germline CDR1 and CDR2 sequences are MDHEN and SYDVKM. This CDR3 has 14 amino acids. Trimming at V came to 6 bases and at J to 8 bases, leaving 8 bases not matched to a gene. The CDR3 is CASRVLRGRGELFF. CDR3 sequence (DNA): TGTGCCAGCAGGGTACTCCGCGGGAGGGGGGAGCTGTTTTTT.

The CDR3 sequence: CSASIPSGLQETQYF. The CDR3 region has the DNA TGCAGTGCTAGTATCCCTAGCGGCCTCCAAGAGACCCAGTACTTC. The V gene is TRBV20-1, the J gene TRBJ2-5, with 7 nucleotides matching TRBD2. The CDR3 is 15 residues long. Germline assignment: CDR1 DFQATT and CDR2 SNEGSKA (reference sequence). J gave up 1 base and V 3 bases, and 8 bases lay outside the gene matches.

The genes are TRBV28 and TRBJ1-3; unclear D gene. CDR1 and CDR2 from the germline V gene are MDHEN and SYDVKM. V lost 10 bases and J 0 bases, leaving 16 bases between the germline ends. The CDR3 has 15 residues. The CDR3 here is CATIDRDLSGNTIYF. The CDR3 bases are TGTGCCACCATCGACCGGGATCTCTCTGGAAACACCATATATTTT. The whole variable domain, filled in from reference TRBV28 and TRBJ1-3, reads DVKVTQSSRYLVKRTGEKVFLECVQDMDHENMFWYRQDPGLGLRLIYFSYDVKMKEKGDIPEGYSVSREKKERFSLILESASTNQTSMYLCATIDRDLSGNTIYFGEGSWLTVV.

The chain joins TRBV5-1 to TRBJ2-1; TRBD2 matches at 10 bases. Trimming at V came to 4 bases and at J to 5 bases, leaving 6 bases not matched to a gene. Germline-derived CDR1 and CDR2 are SGHRS and YFSETQ. The CDR3 loop spans 15 amino acids. In DNA, the CDR3 is TGCGCCAGCAGCCCGGGACTAGCGACCGACAATGAGCAGTTCTTC. Its translation: CASSPGLATDNEQFF.

V and J are TRBV19 and TRBJ2-7, with TRBD1 identical over 7 bases. CDR1 and CDR2 from the germline V gene are LNHDA and SQIVND (reference sequence). The CDR3 spans 14 residues. The J segment lost 5 bases and the V segment lost 4 bases, leaving 8 bases of the junction unmatched. The CDR3 loop is CASSSAGTANEQYF. The CDR3 DNA reads TGTGCCAGTAGTAGCGCCGGGACAGCCAACGAGCAGTACTTC.

The V gene is TRBV12-3 or TRBV12-4, the J gene TRBJ1-1, with TRBD1 matching 7 bases. The CDR3 sequence is 13 residues long. After removal of 0 bases from V and 9 bases from J, the junction contained 4 bases not matched to a gene. CDR3 nucleotide sequence: TGTGCCAGCAGTTTAGCTCAGGGGGAGCAAGCTTTCTTT. The encoded protein is CASSLAQGEQAFF.

The V call is TRBV19, the J call TRBJ1-6; 9 bases are shared with TRBD1. The CDR3 sequence is 16 residues long. Trimming removed 2 bases from V and 10 bases from J; junction bases left unmatched: 9. Germline CDR1 reads LNHDA; CDR2 reads SQIVND (reference sequence). The DNA of the CDR3 is TGTGCCAGTAGTATAACTACGGGACAGGGACAGTCACCCCTCCACTTT. Protein sequence: CASSITTGQGQSPLHF. Full variable domain (remainder filled in from reference TRBV19 and TRBJ1-6): DGGITQSPKYLFRKEGQNVTLSCEQNLNHDAMYWYRQDPGQGLRLIYYSQIVNDFQKGDIAEGYSVSREKKESFPLTVTSAQKNPTAFYLCASSITTGQGQSPLHFGNGTRLTVT.